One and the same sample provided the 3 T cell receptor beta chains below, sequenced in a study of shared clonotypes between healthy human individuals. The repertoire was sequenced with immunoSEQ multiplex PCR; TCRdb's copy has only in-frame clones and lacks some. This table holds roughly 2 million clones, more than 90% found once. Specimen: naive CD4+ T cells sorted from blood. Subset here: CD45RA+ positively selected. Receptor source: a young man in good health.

The chain's CDR3 is CASSPDVGAFF. The CDR3 DNA follows: TGTGCCAGCAGCCCGGACGTGGGAGCTTTCTTT. This chain joins TRBV2 and TRBJ1-1; no clear D gene. The ends were cut back, 6 bases at V and 10 bases at J, with 12 bases in the middle. Germline CDR1 and CDR2: SNHLY and FYNNEI. This CDR3 has 11 residues.

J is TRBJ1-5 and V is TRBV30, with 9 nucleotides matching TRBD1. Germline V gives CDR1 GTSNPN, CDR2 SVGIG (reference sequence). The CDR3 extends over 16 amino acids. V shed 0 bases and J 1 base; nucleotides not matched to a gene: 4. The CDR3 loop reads CAWSVQGQGSNQPQHF. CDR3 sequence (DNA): TGTGCCTGGAGTGTACAGGGACAGGGAAGCAATCAGCCCCAGCATTTT. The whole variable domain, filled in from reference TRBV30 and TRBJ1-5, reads SQTIHQWPATLVQPVGSPLSLECTVEGTSNPNLYWYRQAAGRGLQLLFYSVGIGQISSEVPQNLSASRPQDRQFILSSKKLLLSDSGFYLCAWSVQGQGSNQPQHFGDGTRLSIL.

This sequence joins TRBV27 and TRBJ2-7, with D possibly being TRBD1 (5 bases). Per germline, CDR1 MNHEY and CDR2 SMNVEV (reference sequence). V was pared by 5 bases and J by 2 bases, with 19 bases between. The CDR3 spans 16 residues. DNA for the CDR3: TGTGCCAGCAGTCAACCGGCCTTGGACAAGGCCTACGAGCAGTACTTC. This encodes CASSQPALDKAYEQYF.